This T cell receptor (gamma chain) was identified in a study of human gamma delta and Vdelta1 T cells. Overall study findings and caveats: Acute myeloid leukemia was reportedly broadly targeted by polyclonal Delta One T cells.

With respect to this clone: Antigen specificity is unknown.

TCRdb re-analyzed the PCR reads via CATT. In the table there are about 3,900 gamma-chain clones, over 15% of which are singletons. This CDR3 contains 14 residues. CDR1 and CDR2 from the germline V gene are VINAFY and YDVSNSKD. Trimming at V came to 0 bases and at J to 5 bases, leaving 7 bases not matched to a gene. Specimen: Vdelta1 gamma-delta T cells from blood grown in culture (DOT cells). The receptor was derived from a human donor in good health. J is TRGJ1 or TRGJ2 and V is TRGV5. CDR3 in DNA: TGTGCCACCTGGGACAGGCCGAGGGATTATAAGAAACTCTTT. Translation: CATWDRPRDYKKLF.